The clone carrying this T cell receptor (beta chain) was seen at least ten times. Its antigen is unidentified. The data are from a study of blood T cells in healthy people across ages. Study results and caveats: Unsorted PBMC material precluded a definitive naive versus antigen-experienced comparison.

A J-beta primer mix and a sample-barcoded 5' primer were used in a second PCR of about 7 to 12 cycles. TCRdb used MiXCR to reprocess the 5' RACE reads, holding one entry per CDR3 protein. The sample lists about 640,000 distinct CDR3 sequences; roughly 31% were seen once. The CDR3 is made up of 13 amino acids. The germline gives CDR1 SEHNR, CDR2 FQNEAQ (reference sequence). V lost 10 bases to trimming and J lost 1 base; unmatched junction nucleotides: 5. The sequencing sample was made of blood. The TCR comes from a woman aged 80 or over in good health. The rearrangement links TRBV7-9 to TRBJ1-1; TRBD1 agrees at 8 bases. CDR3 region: CAMTGAGNTEAFF. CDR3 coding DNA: TGTGCCATGACAGGGGCGGGGAACACTGAAGCTTTCTTT.